This T cell receptor beta chain was found in a study of blood T cell repertoires in COVID-19. Study overall: Donors in the United States, Italy and Spain gave samples during acute or convalescent COVID-19.

Original analysis: Reference gene primer amplification gave nucleated cell count estimates. Sequenced by immunoSEQ multiplex PCR; TCRdb stores in-frame clones only, minus some. V and J calls and clone size are given by that table; D and trimming were obtained from the DNA. The table includes approximately 68,000 clones, about 89% detected once. The ends lost 3 bases at V and 2 bases at J; junction bases unmatched: 2. This CDR3 is built from 17 residues. Germline CDR1 MGHRA, CDR2 YSYEKL. The sequence came from a woman aged 55-69 years with acute or convalescent COVID-19. Sequences were obtained from peripheral blood. The V call is TRBV4-1, the J call TRBJ2-2, with TRBD2 identical over 14 bases. In DNA form, the CDR3 reads TGCGCCAGCAGCCAGGGACTAGCGGGGGCCAACACCGGGGAGCTGTTTTTT. Amino acid sequence: CASSQGLAGANTGELFF.